A selection of T cell receptor beta chains follows, all from one sample in a study of neurological immune-mediated disorders. TCRdb re-derived calls from the 5' RACE reads in MiXCR, one entry per CDR3 protein. The sample carries 39,000 or so distinct CDR3 sequences, over 2% recorded once. The material sequenced was PBMCs. Receptors were obtained from a man aged 25 to 40 with multiple sclerosis. Each CDR3 is given with its conserved first and last residue.

j_call v_call cdr3_aa
TRBJ1-2 TRBV5-1 CASSLTENYGYTF
TRBJ2-1 TRBV20-1 CSAPGLAGDNEQFF
TRBJ2-1 TRBV24-1 CATSDLPGQGNNEQFF
TRBJ2-7 TRBV12-3/TRBV12-4 CASSLAGDSYEQYF
TRBJ1-5 TRBV24-1 CATSDLPGQPQHF
TRBJ2-1 TRBV20-1 CSARRTDPGQFF
TRBJ2-2 TRBV15 CATREPRTHTGELFF
TRBJ1-1 TRBV3-1 CASSQAWGAVDAEAFF
TRBJ2-1 TRBV11-3 CASSPATSGSNEQFF
TRBJ2-7 TRBV20-1 CSAVSGQPHEQYF
TRBJ2-1 TRBV5-1 CASSLVGQGIHEQFF
TRBJ1-1 TRBV5-5 CASSLVNYPQAFF
TRBJ2-4 TRBV9 CASSLGGIRDIQYF
TRBJ2-1 TRBV5-1 CASSFLGTGHNEQFF
TRBJ2-3 TRBV20-1 CSVVPLSGKSTDTQYF
TRBJ2-2 TRBV11-3 CASSLVPSRELFF
TRBJ2-4 TRBV3-1 CASSQGLAGLNIQYF
TRBJ2-1 TRBV5-5 CASSLSVVLALIPSEQFF
TRBJ2-2 TRBV12-3/TRBV12-4 CASSSGQGGTGELFF
TRBJ2-7 TRBV10-3 CAISEPGETYEQYF
TRBJ1-2 TRBV4-3 CASSQDGSGGYGYTF
TRBJ1-1 TRBV12-3/TRBV12-4 CASSDDRVGLNTEAFF
TRBJ2-2 TRBV7-8 CASSSRTSGTFNTGELFF
TRBJ2-7 TRBV28 CASMEASGSYEQYF
TRBJ2-5 TRBV7-9 CASSFSGKETQYF
TRBJ1-1 TRBV20-1 CSARGMGSEAFF
TRBJ1-3 TRBV7-2 CASSIPPAPTIYF
TRBJ1-1 TRBV9 CASSVDSGTEAFF
TRBJ2-7 TRBV14 CASSQSGLSDQYF
TRBJ2-2 TRBV10-3 CAIHPAGLNTGELFF
TRBJ2-7 TRBV20-1 CSARGGEAGLAGGPYEQYF
TRBJ2-3 TRBV9 CASRGGDTQYF
TRBJ1-1 TRBV7-2 CASSSTPEAFF
TRBJ1-1 TRBV5-1 CASSWGGQLNTEAFF
TRBJ1-5 TRBV5-1 CASSSQAGRQPQHF
TRBJ1-1 TRBV5-1 CASSWVIDTEAFF
TRBJ1-4 TRBV7-6 CASSLPGQGEKLFF
TRBJ2-1 TRBV12-5 CASGLESNEQFF
TRBJ1-6 TRBV20-1 CSARVRTGDNSPLHF
TRBJ2-7 TRBV12-3/TRBV12-4 CASSLGQGGEQYF
TRBJ1-1 TRBV29-1 CSVEDWRQGNTEAFF
TRBJ2-3 TRBV20-1 CSVGQGEGLTDTQYF
TRBJ1-1 TRBV6-5 CASSDRPGNTEAFF
TRBJ2-7 TRBV20-1 CSARAAIAGGREQYF
TRBJ2-4 TRBV7-8 CASSLGQGSIQYF
TRBJ1-2 TRBV5-6 CASSLVDRGVGYGYTF
TRBJ2-1 TRBV20-1 CSARARGNPYNEQFF
TRBJ1-1 TRBV7-2 CASSLGAGYTEAFF
TRBJ2-3 TRBV20-1 CSARDRDRGTDTQYF
TRBJ2-2 TRBV6-2/TRBV6-3 CASSSANTGELFF
TRBJ2-3 TRBV4-2 CASSHRQARGGDTQYF
TRBJ2-1 TRBV20-1 CSAREGSGRANEQFF
TRBJ2-2 TRBV20-1 CSADSGDTGELFF
TRBJ2-1 TRBV7-9 CASSLPRSGITDAYNEQFF
TRBJ2-6 TRBV7-2 CASSLYGANVLTF
TRBJ2-1 TRBV15 CATSRTSGAYNEQFF